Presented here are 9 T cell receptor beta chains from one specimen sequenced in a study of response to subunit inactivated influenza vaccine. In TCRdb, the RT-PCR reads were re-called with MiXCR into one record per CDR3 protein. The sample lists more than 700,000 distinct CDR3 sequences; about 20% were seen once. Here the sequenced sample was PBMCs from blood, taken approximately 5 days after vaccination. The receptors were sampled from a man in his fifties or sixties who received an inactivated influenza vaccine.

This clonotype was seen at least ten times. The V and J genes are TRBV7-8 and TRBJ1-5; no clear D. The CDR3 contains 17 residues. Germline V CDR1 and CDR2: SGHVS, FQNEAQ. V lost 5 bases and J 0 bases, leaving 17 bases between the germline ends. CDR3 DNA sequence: TGTGCCAGCAGCCTACCACGACGGCTAAATAGCAATCAGCCCCAGCATTTT. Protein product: CASSLPRRLNSNQPQHF.

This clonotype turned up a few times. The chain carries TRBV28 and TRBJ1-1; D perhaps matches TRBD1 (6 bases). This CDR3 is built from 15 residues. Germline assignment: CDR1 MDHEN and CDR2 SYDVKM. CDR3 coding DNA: TGTGCACTTCGGACAGCAGGTAACGTGAACACTGAAGCTTTCTTT. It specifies CALRTAGNVNTEAFF.

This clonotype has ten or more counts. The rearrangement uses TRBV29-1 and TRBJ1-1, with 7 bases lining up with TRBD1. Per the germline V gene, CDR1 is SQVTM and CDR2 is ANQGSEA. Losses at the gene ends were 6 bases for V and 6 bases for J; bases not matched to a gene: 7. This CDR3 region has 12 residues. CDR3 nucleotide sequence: TGCAGCGTCCGGACAGGCCACCCTGAAGCTTTCTTT. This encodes CSVRTGHPEAFF.

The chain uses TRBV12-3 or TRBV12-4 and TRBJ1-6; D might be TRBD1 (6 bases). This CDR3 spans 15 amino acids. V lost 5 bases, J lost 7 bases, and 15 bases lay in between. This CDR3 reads CASSPNRDRNSPLHF. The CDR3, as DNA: TGTGCCAGCAGTCCAAACAGGGATCGGAATTCACCCCTCCACTTT.

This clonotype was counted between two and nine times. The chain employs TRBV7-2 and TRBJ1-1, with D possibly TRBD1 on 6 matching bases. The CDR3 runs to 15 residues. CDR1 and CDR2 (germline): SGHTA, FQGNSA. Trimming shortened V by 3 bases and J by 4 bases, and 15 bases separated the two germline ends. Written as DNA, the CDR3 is TGTGCCAGCAGCTTCCCGGCAGGGGTAGGCACTGAAGCTTTCTTT. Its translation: CASSFPAGVGTEAFF.

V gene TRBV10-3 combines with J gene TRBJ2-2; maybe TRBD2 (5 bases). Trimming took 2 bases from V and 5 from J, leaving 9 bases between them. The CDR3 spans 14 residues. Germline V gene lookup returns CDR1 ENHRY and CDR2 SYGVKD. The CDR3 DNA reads TGTGCCATCAGTGAGACGGGGAATACCGGGGAGCTGTTTTTT. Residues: CAISETGNTGELFF.

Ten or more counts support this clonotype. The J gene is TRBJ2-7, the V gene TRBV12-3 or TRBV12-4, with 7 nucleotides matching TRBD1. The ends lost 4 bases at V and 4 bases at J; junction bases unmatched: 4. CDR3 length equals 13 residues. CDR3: CASSSGTDYEQYF. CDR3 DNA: TGTGCCAGCAGTTCCGGGACAGATTACGAGCAGTACTTC.

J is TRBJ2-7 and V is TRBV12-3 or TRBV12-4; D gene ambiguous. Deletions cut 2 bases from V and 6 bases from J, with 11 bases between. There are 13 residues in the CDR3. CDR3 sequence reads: CASSLLISGEQYF. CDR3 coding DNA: TGTGCCAGCAGTTTACTTATCAGTGGCGAGCAGTACTTC.

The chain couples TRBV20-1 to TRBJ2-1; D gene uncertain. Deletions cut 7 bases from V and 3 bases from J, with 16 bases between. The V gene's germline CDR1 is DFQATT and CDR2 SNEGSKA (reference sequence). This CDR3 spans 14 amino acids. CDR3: CSVMAAERYNEQFF. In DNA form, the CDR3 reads TGCAGTGTCATGGCCGCGGAGCGCTACAATGAGCAGTTCTTC.